Described below is a single TCR beta chain sequence and its context. Its antigen is unidentified. This specimen comes from a study of CXCR3-negative and CXCR3-positive naive CD8 T cells. Germline V gene data show CDR1 as MGHRA and CDR2 as YSYEKL. The CDR3 is 14 amino acids. Overall study findings and caveats: Compared with CXCR3-negative naive cells, CXCR3-positive naive cells showed more hydrophobic TRB CDR3s. Unlike memory cells, which differed, naive CXCR3-negative and CXCR3-positive cells had similar TRBV-TRBJ usage. Diversity proved comparably high across both naive subsets and much lower in memory CD8+ cells.

TRB cDNA was prepared as libraries by UMI-labeled 5' RACE. TCRdb reprocessed the 5' RACE reads; each CDR3 protein has one entry and no DNA is given. Its clone listing holds around 80,000 distinct CDR3 sequences. Input material: naive CXCR3+ CD8+ T cells from blood. Described subset: CD45RO-CCR7+CD27+CD95- naive CD8+ T cells expressing CXCR3 (TNR3+). The V and J genes are TRBV4-1 and TRBJ1-1. This receptor was identified in a human donor in good health. Some clones in this sample may be carry-over from other donors' samples. The CDR3 sequence: CASSQDPLGTEAFF.